This T cell receptor beta chain was profiled in a study of T-cell reconstitution after alpha-beta-depleted transplantation in children (dated by TCRdb to 2015 to 2016). About the study as a whole: Using TCR repertoire profiling, the study quantitatively followed how T-cell immune reconstitution unfolded in children after TCRalphabeta/CD19-depleted allogeneic hematopoietic cell transplantation. The paper's findings and limits, for the study overall: Apparently early alphabetaT-cell count recovery about two months after transplant reportedly relied on only several hundred rapidly expanded clones derived from non-depleted graft cells. The high TCRbeta diversity at day 60 in some patients was ascribed to recipient T cells and intrathymic progenitors that had survived conditioning. Hyperexpanded clone frequencies declined over subsequent months; after one year, T-cell counts and TCRbeta diversity were mostly attributed to newly produced T cells.

The CDR3 holds 17 amino acids from the cysteine to the phenylalanine. Just CDR3 DNA is preserved here, 51 bases in frame from base 1. V loses 1 base of germline sequence and J loses 2 bases, and the interval between the two ends is 14 bases. What the treatment or condition label conveys for this sample: allogeneic hematopoietic cell transplantation with graft depleted of TCRalphabeta T cells and CD19 B cells. The children who served as transplant recipients had been given grafts of TCRalphabeta/CD19-depleted allogeneic hematopoietic cells. The library was built by means of PCR. Sequenced using an Illumina HiSeq 2500. To normalize quantification of the TCRbeta repertoire, the TCR libraries were built with molecular barcoding that relied on unique molecular identifiers. The raw public data were reprocessed by TCRdb itself: fastp quality trimming at Q25, MiXCR clonotype calling, in-frame beta chains only. Rows matching on CDR3 protein sequence are summarized as one entry with the most common DNA and genes. The sample contains approximately 230,000 distinct CDR3 sequences, about 24% of them found a single time. The biggest ten clones account for around 4.8% of the sample.

This clonotype was counted a few times. The antigen this receptor binds is unknown. Per-nucleotide qualities are absent, and no much larger clonotype sits a single base away. The chain links TRBV12-3 or TRBV12-4 with TRBJ1-4; a tentative D call is TRBD1 (6 bases match). Sequencing was performed on PBMCs, mostly from graft donor cells, taken 360 days after TCRalphabeta/CD19-depleted stem cell transplant. The sequence came from a female patient aged 2-9 years who had a stem cell transplant for congenital amegakaryocytic thrombocytopenia, so the T cells may come from the graft donor. CDR3 reads: CASSLEGGVATNEKLFF. The nucleotide sequence reads TGTGCCAGCAGTTTAGAGGGGGGTGTTGCGACTAATGAAAAACTGTTTTTT.